The 7 T cell receptor beta chains below were found in one sample sequenced in a study of blood T cells in healthy people across ages. The second PCR ran about 6 to 11 cycles with a sample-barcoded 5' primer and J-beta primers. MiXCR, run by TCRdb on the 5' RACE reads, gives a single entry per CDR3 protein. Here the sample spans around 1.5 million distinct CDR3 sequences, about 31% being singletons. Sequencing used blood. The source of these receptors is a woman aged 25 to 39 in good health.

The rearrangement uses TRBV7-9 and TRBJ1-2; TRBD1 might be the D (5 bases). The CDR3 extends over 15 amino acids. V lost 1 base, J lost 8 bases, and 17 bases lay in between. Germline V lookup: CDR1 SEHNR, CDR2 FQNEAQ (reference sequence). CDR3 in amino acids: CASSLGPTGPAGYTF. CDR3 in DNA: TGTGCCAGCAGCTTAGGACCCACAGGTCCCGCGGGCTACACCTTC.

This clonotype was seen more than once but under ten times. This chain uses TRBV14 with TRBJ1-5; D is unclear. This CDR3 contains 16 residues. Between the trimmed V and J ends, which lost 4 bases and 0 bases, there was a span of 13 bases. The germline V gene encodes CDR1 SGHDN and CDR2 FVKESK. CDR3 protein: CASSPAADDSNQPQHF. In nucleotides, the CDR3 is TGTGCCAGCAGCCCCGCGGCAGATGATAGCAATCAGCCCCAGCATTTT.

The rearrangement links TRBV10-1 to TRBJ1-1, with D uncertain. This CDR3 contains 13 residues. Germline CDR1 reads WNHNN; CDR2 reads SYGVQD (reference sequence). V dropped 0 bases and J dropped 5 bases, with 7 bases sitting between them. The CDR3, as DNA: TGCGCCAGCAGTGAGTCGGATTTAACTGAAGCTTTCTTT. Its protein product is CASSESDLTEAFF.

Here the CDR3 reads CAWSVPGGNYGYTF. DNA of the CDR3: TGTGCCTGGAGTGTACCGGGAGGGAACTATGGCTACACCTTC. The chain carries TRBV30 and TRBJ1-2; no clear D gene. The CDR3 length is 14 residues. V lost 0 bases, J lost 2 bases, and 10 bases lay in between. CDR1 is GTSNPN and CDR2 is SVGIG in the germline V gene (reference sequence).

Turning to this clonotype: One base away lies a much larger clone, so this may be a sequencing read error. The CDR3 protein is CSDNRDRGHEQFF. Written as DNA, the CDR3 is TGCAGCGACAACCGGGACAGGGGCCATGAGCAGTTCTTC. The chain carries TRBV29-1 and TRBJ2-1, with 10 bases fitting TRBD1. V shed 7 bases and J 8 bases; nucleotides not matched to a gene: 8. The CDR3 spans 13 residues. Germline V lookup: CDR1 SQVTM, CDR2 ANQGSEA.

This clonotype was seen repeatedly, ten times or more. The J gene is TRBJ2-6, the V gene TRBV4-1, with unresolved D. The CDR3 is made up of 17 amino acids. V was cut by 0 bases and J by 0 bases, with 9 bases left in between. Germline values: CDR1 MGHRA, CDR2 YSYEKL. The CDR3 sequence is CASSQELQASGANVLTF. CDR3 in DNA: TGCGCCAGCAGCCAAGAATTGCAGGCCTCTGGGGCCAACGTCCTGACTTTC.

This clonotype has at least ten counts. The genes are TRBV20-1 and TRBJ2-7, with D tentatively TRBD1 (5 bases). V shed 6 bases and J shed 0 bases, with 12 bases lying between them. CDR1 and CDR2 (germline): DFQATT, SNEGSKA (reference sequence). The CDR3 is 13 amino acids. CDR3 DNA: TGCAGTGCAAGGCAGGGCAGCTCCTACGAGCAGTACTTC. This codes for CSARQGSSYEQYF.